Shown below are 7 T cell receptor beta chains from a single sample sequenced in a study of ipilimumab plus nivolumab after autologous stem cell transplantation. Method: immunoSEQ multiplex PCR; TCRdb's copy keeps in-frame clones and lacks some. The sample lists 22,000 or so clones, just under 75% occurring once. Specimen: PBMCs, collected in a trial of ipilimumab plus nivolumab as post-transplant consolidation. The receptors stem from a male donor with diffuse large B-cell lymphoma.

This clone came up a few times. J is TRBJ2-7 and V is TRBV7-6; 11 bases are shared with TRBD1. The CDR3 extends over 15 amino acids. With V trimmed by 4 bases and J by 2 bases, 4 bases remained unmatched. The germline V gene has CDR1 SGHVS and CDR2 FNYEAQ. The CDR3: CASSSGQGATYEQYF. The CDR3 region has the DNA TGTGCCAGCAGCTCAGGACAGGGGGCTACCTACGAGCAGTACTTC.

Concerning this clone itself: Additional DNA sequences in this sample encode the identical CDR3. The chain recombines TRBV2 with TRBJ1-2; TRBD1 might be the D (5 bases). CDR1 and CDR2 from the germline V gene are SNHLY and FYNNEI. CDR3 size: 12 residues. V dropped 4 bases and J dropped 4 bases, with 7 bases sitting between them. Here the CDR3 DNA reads TGTGCCAGCAGTGGGACAAGCTATGGCTACACCTTC. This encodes CASSGTSYGYTF.

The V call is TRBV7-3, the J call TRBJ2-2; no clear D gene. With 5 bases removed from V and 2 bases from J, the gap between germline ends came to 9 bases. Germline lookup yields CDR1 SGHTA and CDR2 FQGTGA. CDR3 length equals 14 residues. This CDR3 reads CASSPDTNTGELFF. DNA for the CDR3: TGTGCCAGCAGCCCAGACACTAACACCGGGGAGCTGTTTTTT. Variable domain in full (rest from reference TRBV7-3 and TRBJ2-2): GAGVSQTPSNKVTEKGKYVELRCDPISGHTALYWYRQSLGQGPEFLIYFQGTGAADDSGLPNDRFFAVRPEGSVSTLKIQRTERGDSAVYLCASSPDTNTGELFFGEGSRLTVL.

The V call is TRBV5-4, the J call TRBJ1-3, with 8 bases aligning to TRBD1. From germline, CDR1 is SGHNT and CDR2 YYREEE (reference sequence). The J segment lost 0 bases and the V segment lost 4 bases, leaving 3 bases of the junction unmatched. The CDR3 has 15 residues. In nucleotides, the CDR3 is TGTGCCAGCAGCCGGGACAGGACCTCTGGAAACACCATATATTTT. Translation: CASSRDRTSGNTIYF.

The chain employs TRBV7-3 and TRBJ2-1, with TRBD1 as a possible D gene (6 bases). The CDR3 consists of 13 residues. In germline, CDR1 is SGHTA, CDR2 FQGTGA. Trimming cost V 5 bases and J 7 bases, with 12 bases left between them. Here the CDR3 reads CASSRPDRNEQFF. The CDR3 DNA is TGTGCCAGCAGCCGCCCCGACAGGAATGAGCAGTTCTTC.

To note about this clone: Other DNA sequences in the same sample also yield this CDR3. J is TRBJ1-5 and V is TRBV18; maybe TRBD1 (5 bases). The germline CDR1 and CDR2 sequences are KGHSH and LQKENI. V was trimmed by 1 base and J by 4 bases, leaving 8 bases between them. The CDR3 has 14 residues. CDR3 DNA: TGTGCCAGCTCACCACAGGGGTATAATCAGCCCCAGCATTTT. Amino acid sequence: CASSPQGYNQPQHF.

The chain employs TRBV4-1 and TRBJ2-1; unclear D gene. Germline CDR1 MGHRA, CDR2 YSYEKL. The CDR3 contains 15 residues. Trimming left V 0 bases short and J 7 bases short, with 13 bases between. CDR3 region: CASSQEDLVFNEQFF. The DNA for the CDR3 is TGCGCCAGCAGCCAAGAAGACCTAGTTTTTAATGAGCAGTTCTTC.